This is a list of T cell receptor beta chains from one sample in a study of Graves' ophthalmopathy and Graves' hyperthyroidism. From the multiplex PCR reads, TCRdb called clonotypes with MiXCR, one entry per CDR3 protein. The data show over a million distinct CDR3 sequences, with roughly two fifths seen just once and more than 9.5% held by the top ten. The source material was peripheral blood or thyroid tissue (not recorded which). These TCRs come from an adult man with Graves' hyperthyroidism. The CDR3 runs from the conserved cysteine through the conserved F or W. A D gene is named only where the DNA matches it firmly. Only some rows state a clone size, as once, few, many or a class for expanded clones.

J gene	clone size	CDR3 length	D gene	V gene	CDR3 DNA	CDR3 protein
TRBJ2-5	once	15	TRBD2	TRBV29-1	TGCAGTGCCAGGACTAGCGGGGATAACCAAGAGACCCAGTACTTC	CSARTSGDNQETQYF
TRBJ1-2	.	12	TRBD1	TRBV10-3	TGTGCCACCAGGGGGTACGGAGGAGGCTACACCTTC	CATRGYGGGYTF
TRBJ2-7	few	14	.	TRBV5-1	TGCGCCAGCAGCTTGTCTAAGGGAACGGGCGAGCAGTACTTC	CASSLSKGTGEQYF
TRBJ1-2	.	13	.	TRBV5-1	TGCGCCAGCAGGGAGGGGTTGGGCGCTCGCTACACCTTC	CASREGLGARYTF
TRBJ1-5	few	14	.	TRBV4-1	TGCGCCAGCAGCAACCTACAGGGAGCACAGCCCCAGCATTTT	CASSNLQGAQPQHF
TRBJ2-7	many	16	TRBD2	TRBV20-1	TGCAGTGCCACACCGGCGGGAGAAGGTCGAGGGTACGAGCAGTACTTC	CSATPAGEGRGYEQYF
TRBJ1-4	many	14	.	TRBV7-6	TGTGCCAGCAGCTTATCCTCTGGGTTTGAAAAACTGTTTTTT	CASSLSSGFEKLFF
TRBJ2-5	.	14	TRBD1	TRBV5-1	TGCGCCAGCAGCCATCTCACAGGGGAAGAGACCCAGTACTTC	CASSHLTGEETQYF
TRBJ2-6	.	17	.	TRBV6-6	TGTGCCAGCGTCCATTGGCGGGGTTCCTCTGGGGCCAACGTCCTGACTTTC	CASVHWRGSSGANVLTF
TRBJ1-2	.	13	.	TRBV7-2	TGTGCCAGCAGCCTACGACAGGAGGGCGGCTACACCTTC	CASSLRQEGGYTF
TRBJ1-1	.	15	.	TRBV2	TGTGCCAGCACCCTTGGACTACCGGGGCTTACTGAAGCTTTCTTT	CASTLGLPGLTEAFF
TRBJ2-7	few	15	.	TRBV5-8	TGTGCCAGCAGCCCGGGGGGCAGGGGAGTTCACGAGCAGTACTTC	CASSPGGRGVHEQYF
TRBJ1-1	many	14	.	TRBV20-1	TGCAGTGCTAGTCTCCCCCGGGCGAACACTGAAGCTTTCTTT	CSASLPRANTEAFF
TRBJ1-6	.	15	TRBD1	TRBV7-2	TGTGCCAGGAGCTTACATACAGGGGGTACTTCTCCCCTCCACTTT	CARSLHTGGTSPLHF
TRBJ2-5	many	10	.	TRBV20-1	TGCAGTGCTTTGGGAGAGACCCAGTACTTC	CSALGETQYF
TRBJ1-1	.	12	.	TRBV28	TGTGCCAGCAGTATAGCGGGGTTTGAAGCTTTCTTT	CASSIAGFEAFF
TRBJ1-3	many	16	.	TRBV4-1	TGCGCCAGCAGCCGGGATTGGGGGACCTCTGGAAACACCATATATTTT	CASSRDWGTSGNTIYF
TRBJ1-1	many	12	.	TRBV7-9	TGTGCCAGCAGCTTTTCAAGGGGTGAAGCTTTCTTT	CASSFSRGEAFF
TRBJ1-5	few	17	.	TRBV12-3/TRBV12-4	TGTGCCAGCAGTTTTGGTCACGGAGCAGGGCAGTTTCAGCCCCAGCATTTT	CASSFGHGAGQFQPQHF
TRBJ1-1	.	9	.	TRBV2	TGTGCCACCAGGGAGAAAGCTTTCTTT	CATREKAFF
TRBJ1-6	many	13	TRBD1	TRBV15	TGTGCCACCGGACAGGGGGCGAATTCACCCCTCCACTTT	CATGQGANSPLHF
TRBJ2-7	many	11	.	TRBV29-1	TGCAGCGGGCTCACGAGGAACGAGCAGTACTTC	CSGLTRNEQYF